The 2 T cell receptor beta chains below come from one sample, sequenced in a study of blood T cell repertoires in COVID-19. Produced via immunoSEQ multiplex PCR; TCRdb's table is partial and in-frame only. The data hold 46,000 or so clones, with around nine tenths observed a single time. Specimen: peripheral blood. These receptors were taken from a man aged 55 to 70 with active or convalescent COVID-19.

The gene calls are TRBV5-4 and TRBJ2-5, with TRBD2 matching 10 bases. There are 17 residues in the CDR3. After removal of 4 bases from V and 4 bases from J, the junction contained 13 bases not matched to a gene. CDR1 and CDR2 (germline): SGHNT, YYREEE (reference sequence). CDR3 nucleotides: TGTGCCAGCAGCATGGGGGGGCGTTCTAGCGGGGGAGAGACCCAGTACTTC. This codes for CASSMGGRSSGGETQYF.

The CDR3 loop reads CASSQYVGQETGELFF. The CDR3 DNA is TGTGCCAGCAGTCAGTACGTGGGACAGGAAACCGGGGAGCTGTTTTTT. The V call is TRBV27, the J call TRBJ2-2; 8 bases match TRBD1. J gave up 5 bases and V 5 bases, and 10 bases lay outside the gene matches. The germline V gene encodes CDR1 MNHEY and CDR2 SMNVEV (reference sequence). This CDR3 contains 16 residues.